This T cell receptor (beta chain) stems from a study of blood T cell repertoires in COVID-19. Study background: Sources were T cells, B-cell-depleted T cells, or PBMCs; the material itself was cDNA or gDNA.

This clone was counted once. With V trimmed by 4 bases and J by 4 bases, 4 bases remained unmatched. The CDR3 contains 15 residues. In germline, CDR1 is SGHTA, CDR2 FQGNSA. In the original workflow: Using reference gene primer amplification, nucleated cell counts were estimated. The protocol was immunoSEQ multiplex PCR, while the TCRdb copy is restricted to in-frame clones and leaves out a portion. V and J calls and clone size come straight from that table; D and trimming were deduced from the DNA. The sample holds approximately 150,000 clones, about nine tenths seen once. The source of this sequence is a woman in her sixties who had recovered from COVID-19. Sequencing input: peripheral blood. The rearrangement joins TRBV7-2 to TRBJ2-1, with 10 bases matching TRBD2. The CDR3, as DNA: TGTGCCAGCAGCTCCGGACTAGCGGAGTACAATGAGCAGTTCTTC. It translates to CASSSGLAEYNEQFF.